This TCR beta chain was recorded in a study of T-cell reconstitution after alpha-beta-depleted transplantation in children. This clonotype was counted many times. Its antigen is undetermined. The study, taken as a whole, reports: T-cell counts and diversity at one year following transplant were attributed mainly to newly produced T cells. There were some patients whose high TCRbeta diversity at day 60 came from surviving recipient T cells and thymic progenitors. Expanded graft clones, several hundred of them, were reportedly the source of alpha-beta T cells about two months after transplant.

The TCRbeta library incorporated unique molecular identifiers. Each CDR3 protein gets one entry after TCRdb re-called the PCR reads with MiXCR. The repertoire holds about 70,000 distinct CDR3 sequences, with 11% as singletons. The clonotype comes from a boy younger than 18 with acute myeloid leukemia, due to receive a stem cell transplant. This sample comprised PBMCs, obtained before TCRalphabeta/CD19-depleted stem cell transplant.

The CDR3 loop reads CASSQVTRAEAFF. In nucleotides, the CDR3 is TGCGCCAGCAGCCAGGTGACGCGAGCTGAAGCTTTCTTT. The chain has TRBV4-3 and TRBJ1-1; no clear D. V lost 3 bases and J lost 6, with 11 bases in between. CDR1 is LGHNA and CDR2 is YSLEER in the germline V gene. The length of the CDR3 is 13 residues.